This T cell receptor (beta chain) was identified in a study of blood T cell repertoires in COVID-19. The overall study: Samples came from the United States, Italy and Spain, spanning acute and convalescent COVID-19. PBMCs, B-cell-depleted T cells, or T cells provided the cDNA or gDNA that made up the material.

The V and J ends lost 0 bases and 3 bases respectively, with 8 bases between them. The CDR3 spans 14 residues. Germline CDR1 KGHSH, CDR2 LQKENI. As processed by the authors: It was from reference gene primer amplification that nucleated cell counts were estimated. Clones were sequenced by immunoSEQ multiplex PCR, and TCRdb holds only the in-frame ones, with some missing. That table is the source of V, J and clone size, and D and trimming were worked out from the DNA. The repertoire consists of around 150,000 clones, with about 86% occurring once and the leading ten covering about 8.2%. The sequence was obtained from a man between 60 and 75 years old with acute or convalescent COVID-19. Sequencing was carried out using peripheral blood. The chain joins TRBV18 to TRBJ2-5; no clear D gene. The CDR3, as DNA: TGTGCCAGCTCACCACCGGGCACGAAAGAGACCCAGTACTTC. It is translated as CASSPPGTKETQYF.